These 5 T cell receptor beta chains originate from one sample sequenced in a study of blood T cell repertoires in COVID-19. Only in-frame clones appear in the TCRdb table, and some are missing; sequencing was by immunoSEQ multiplex PCR. This table holds around 230,000 clones, around 86% found once. What was sequenced was peripheral blood. The receptors originated from a man younger than 45 who had recovered from COVID-19.

The CDR3 is CASTRGASNTGELFF. The CDR3 DNA sequence: TGTGCCAGCACCAGGGGGGCCTCGAACACCGGGGAGCTGTTTTTT. The gene calls are TRBV11-3 and TRBJ2-2, with a weak D call TRBD1 (7 bases). The germline V gene encodes CDR1 SGHNT and CDR2 YENEEA. V lost 7 bases and J lost 0, with 12 bases in between. This CDR3 spans 15 amino acids.

This chain uses TRBV30 with TRBJ1-6; tentatively, D is TRBD1 (5 bases). Trimming stripped 4 bases from V and 6 bases from J, with 16 bases between. Germline CDR1 and CDR2: GTSNPN and SVGIG (reference sequence). CDR3 length: 15 amino acids. The CDR3 is CAWKFPGGGNSPLHF. The CDR3 bases are TGTGCCTGGAAATTCCCCGGGGGAGGTAATTCACCCCTCCACTTT.

The J gene is TRBJ2-5, the V gene TRBV15, with a tentative D call TRBD1 (5 bases). V was pared by 0 bases and J by 3 bases, with 8 bases between. The CDR3 consists of 14 residues. Germline lookup yields CDR1 LNHNV and CDR2 YYDKDF (reference sequence). For the CDR3, the DNA is TGTGCCACCAGCAGAGATGTAGGGGAAGAGACCCAGTACTTC. Encoded protein: CATSRDVGEETQYF.

This chain joins TRBV5-4 and TRBJ2-3; a possible D gene is TRBD2 (5 bases). With 2 bases removed from V and 5 bases from J, the gap between germline ends came to 15 bases. The CDR3 loop spans 15 amino acids. The germline V gene encodes CDR1 SGHNT and CDR2 YYREEE (reference sequence). The CDR3 spells CASSLSARAGDTQYF. CDR3 bases: TGTGCCAGCAGCTTATCGGCTCGGGCGGGAGATACGCAGTATTTT.

Regarding this clone: No DNA is shown, since the ends of the CDR3 on it are uncertain; the CDR3 is the one TCRdb lists. This chain joins TRBV1 and TRBJ2-1; the table's D call TRBD2 went unverified against the DNA. TRBV1 is designated a pseudogene. The CDR3 is 15 amino acids long, termini counted. The CDR3 spells CTSSQVWAGGNEQFF.